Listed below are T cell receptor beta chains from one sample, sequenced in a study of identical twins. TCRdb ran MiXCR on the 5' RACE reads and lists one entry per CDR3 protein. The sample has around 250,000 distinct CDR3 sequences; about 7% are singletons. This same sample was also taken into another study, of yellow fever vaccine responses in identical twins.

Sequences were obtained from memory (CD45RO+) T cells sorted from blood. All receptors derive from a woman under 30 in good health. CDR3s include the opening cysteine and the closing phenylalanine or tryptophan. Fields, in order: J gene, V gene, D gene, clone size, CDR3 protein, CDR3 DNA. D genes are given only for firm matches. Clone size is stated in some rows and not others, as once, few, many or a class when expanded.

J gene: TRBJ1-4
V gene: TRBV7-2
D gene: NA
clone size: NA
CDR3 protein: CASSPSSGWFEKLFF
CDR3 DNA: TGTGCCAGCAGCCCTAGTTCTGGCTGGTTTGAAAAACTGTTTTTT

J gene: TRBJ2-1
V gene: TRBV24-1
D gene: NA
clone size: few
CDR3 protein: CATSDRDSQLSYNEQFF
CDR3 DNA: TGTGCCACCAGTGACCGGGACTCACAATTATCCTACAATGAGCAGTTCTTC

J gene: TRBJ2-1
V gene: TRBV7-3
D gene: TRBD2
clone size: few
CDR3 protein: CASSLVPSGSNEQFF
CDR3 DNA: TGTGCCAGCAGCTTAGTTCCTAGCGGGAGTAATGAGCAGTTCTTC

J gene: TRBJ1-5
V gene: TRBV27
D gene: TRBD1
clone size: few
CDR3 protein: CASSLNRGHQPQHF
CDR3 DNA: TGTGCCAGCAGTCTCAACAGGGGGCATCAGCCCCAGCATTTT

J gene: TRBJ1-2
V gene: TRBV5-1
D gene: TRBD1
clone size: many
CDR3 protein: CASSLETGYNYGYTF
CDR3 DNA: TGCGCCAGCAGCTTGGAGACAGGGTATAACTATGGCTACACCTTC

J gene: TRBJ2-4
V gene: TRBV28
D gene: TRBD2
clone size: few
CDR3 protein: CASSLGGYLQNIQYF
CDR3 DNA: TGTGCCAGCAGTTTGGGGGGGTACCTACAAAACATTCAGTACTTC

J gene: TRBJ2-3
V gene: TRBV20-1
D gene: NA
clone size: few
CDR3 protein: CSGGRAHTDTQYF
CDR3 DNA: TGCAGTGGGGGGCGGGCTCACACAGATACGCAGTATTTT

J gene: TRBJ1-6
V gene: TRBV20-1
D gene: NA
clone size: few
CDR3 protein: CSARVSGEISPLHF
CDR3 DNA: TGCAGTGCTAGAGTCTCGGGGGAAATTTCACCCCTCCACTTT

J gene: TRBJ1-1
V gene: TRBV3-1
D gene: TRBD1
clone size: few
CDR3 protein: CASSHSDRGAFF
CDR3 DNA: TGTGCCAGCAGCCACTCCGACAGGGGGGCTTTCTTT

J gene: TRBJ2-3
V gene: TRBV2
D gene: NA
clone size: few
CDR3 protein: CASNRDTDTQYF
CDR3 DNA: TGTGCCAGCAATCGGGACACAGATACGCAGTATTTT

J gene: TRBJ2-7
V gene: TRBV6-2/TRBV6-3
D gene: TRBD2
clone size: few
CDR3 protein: CASSYDRILAGKYEQYF
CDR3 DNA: TGTGCCAGCAGTTACGATAGAATTCTAGCGGGAAAATACGAGCAGTACTTC

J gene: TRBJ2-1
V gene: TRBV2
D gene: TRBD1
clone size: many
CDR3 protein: CASSYSGGGEQFF
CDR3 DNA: TGTGCCAGCAGTTACTCAGGGGGCGGTGAGCAGTTCTTC

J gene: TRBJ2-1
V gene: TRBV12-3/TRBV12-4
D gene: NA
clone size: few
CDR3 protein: CASALGGQAEQFF
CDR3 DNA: TGTGCCAGCGCCCTCGGGGGGCAGGCTGAGCAGTTCTTC

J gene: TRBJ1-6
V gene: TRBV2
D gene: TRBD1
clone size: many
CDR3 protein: CASSGQGARSPLHF
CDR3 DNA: TGTGCCAGCTCGGGTCAGGGGGCGCGATCACCCCTCCACTTT

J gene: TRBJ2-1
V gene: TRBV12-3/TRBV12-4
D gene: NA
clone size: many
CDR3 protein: CASTSSNEFYNEQFF
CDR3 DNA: TGTGCCAGCACCTCCTCTAACGAATTTTACAATGAGCAGTTCTTC

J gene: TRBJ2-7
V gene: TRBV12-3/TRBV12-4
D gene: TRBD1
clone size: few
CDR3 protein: CASSPGQVWDGQYF
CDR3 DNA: TGTGCCAGCAGTCCTGGACAGGTTTGGGACGGGCAGTACTTC

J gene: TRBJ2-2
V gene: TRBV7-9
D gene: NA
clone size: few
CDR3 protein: CASSLESTGELFF
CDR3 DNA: TGTGCCAGCAGCTTGGAAAGCACCGGGGAGCTGTTTTTT

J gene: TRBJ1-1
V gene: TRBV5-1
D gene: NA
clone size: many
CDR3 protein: CASRIGQMNTEAFF
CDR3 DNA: TGCGCCAGCAGGATCGGACAGATGAACACTGAAGCTTTCTTT

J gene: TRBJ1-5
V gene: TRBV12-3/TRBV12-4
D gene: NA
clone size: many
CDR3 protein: CASSLYGNQPQHF
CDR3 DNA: TGTGCCAGCAGTTTGTATGGCAATCAGCCCCAGCATTTT

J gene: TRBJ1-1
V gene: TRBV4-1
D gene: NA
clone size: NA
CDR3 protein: CASSQEWSTRNTEAFF
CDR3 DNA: TGCGCCAGCAGCCAAGAATGGTCTACCCGGAACACTGAAGCTTTCTTT

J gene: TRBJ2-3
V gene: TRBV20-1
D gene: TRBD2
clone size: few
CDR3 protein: CSARDSRGGADTQYF
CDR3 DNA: TGCAGTGCTAGAGATAGTCGGGGGGGCGCAGATACGCAGTATTTT

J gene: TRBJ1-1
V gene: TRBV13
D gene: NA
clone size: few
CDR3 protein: CASRGTRTEAFF
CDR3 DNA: TGTGCCAGCAGGGGGACCCGCACTGAAGCTTTCTTT

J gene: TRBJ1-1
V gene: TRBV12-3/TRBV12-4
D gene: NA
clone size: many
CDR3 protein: CASSLWGTEAFF
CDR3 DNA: TGTGCCAGCAGTTTGTGGGGCACTGAAGCTTTCTTT

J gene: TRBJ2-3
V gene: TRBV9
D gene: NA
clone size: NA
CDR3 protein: CASSVYRASTDTQYF
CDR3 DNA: TGTGCCAGCAGCGTATACAGGGCTAGCACAGATACGCAGTATTTT

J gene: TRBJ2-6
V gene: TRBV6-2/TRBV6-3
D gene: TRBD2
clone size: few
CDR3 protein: CASSREGTVPLSGANVLTF
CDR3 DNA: TGTGCCAGCAGCCGGGAGGGGACGGTACCCCTCTCTGGGGCCAACGTCCTGACTTTC

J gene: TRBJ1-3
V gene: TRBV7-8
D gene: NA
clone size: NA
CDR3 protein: CASSPGTLAGNTIYF
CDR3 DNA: TGTGCCAGCAGCCCCGGGACCTTGGCTGGAAACACCATATATTTT

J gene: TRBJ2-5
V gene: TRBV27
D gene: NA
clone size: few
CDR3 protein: CASRLTAKSTQYF
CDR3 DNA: TGTGCCAGCAGACTAACCGCCAAGAGTACCCAGTACTTC

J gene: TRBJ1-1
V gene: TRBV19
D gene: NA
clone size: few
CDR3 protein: CASRRVGVNTEAFF
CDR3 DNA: TGTGCCAGTCGAAGAGTGGGAGTGAACACTGAAGCTTTCTTT

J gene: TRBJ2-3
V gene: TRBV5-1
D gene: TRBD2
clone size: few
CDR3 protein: CASSTPGGAGADTQYF
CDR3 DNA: TGCGCCAGCAGCACCCCGGGAGGGGCGGGCGCAGATACGCAGTATTTT

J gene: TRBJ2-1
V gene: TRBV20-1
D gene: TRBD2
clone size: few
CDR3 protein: CSARAASSGRVDEQFF
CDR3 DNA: TGCAGTGCTAGAGCGGCGTCTAGCGGGAGGGTCGATGAGCAGTTCTTC

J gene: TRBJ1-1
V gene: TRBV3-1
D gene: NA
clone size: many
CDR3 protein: CASSQDPARDTEAFF
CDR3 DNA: TGTGCCAGCAGCCAAGATCCAGCTCGGGACACTGAAGCTTTCTTT

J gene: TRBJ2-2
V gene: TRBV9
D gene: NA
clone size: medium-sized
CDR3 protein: CASSAQIGLSIPGELFF
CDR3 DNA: TGTGCCAGCAGCGCGCAAATAGGGTTGTCTATCCCCGGGGAGCTGTTTTTT

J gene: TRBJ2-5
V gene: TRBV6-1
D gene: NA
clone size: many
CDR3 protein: CASSPLLGSGETQYF
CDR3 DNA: TGTGCCAGCAGCCCCTTACTAGGGTCTGGGGAGACCCAGTACTTC

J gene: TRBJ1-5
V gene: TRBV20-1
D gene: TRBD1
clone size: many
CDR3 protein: CSAREDRESQPQHF
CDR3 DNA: TGCAGTGCTAGAGAAGACAGGGAAAGTCAGCCCCAGCATTTT

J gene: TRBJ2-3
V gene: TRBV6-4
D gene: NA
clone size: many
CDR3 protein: CASSDSAGLAIQYF
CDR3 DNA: TGTGCCAGCAGTGACTCTGCGGGCCTAGCGATCCAGTATTTT

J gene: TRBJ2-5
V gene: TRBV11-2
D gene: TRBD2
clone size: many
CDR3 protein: CASSLLAGASQETQYF
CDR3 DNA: TGTGCCAGCAGCTTGCTAGCGGGGGCCTCCCAAGAGACCCAGTACTTC

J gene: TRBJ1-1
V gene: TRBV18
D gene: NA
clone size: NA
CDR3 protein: CASSPPGRGDGTEAFF
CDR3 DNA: TGTGCCAGCTCACCCCCCGGGCGCGGCGATGGAACTGAAGCTTTCTTT

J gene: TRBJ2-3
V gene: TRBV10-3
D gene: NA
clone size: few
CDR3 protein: CAISEMFGKGADTQYF
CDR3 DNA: TGTGCCATCAGTGAGATGTTCGGGAAGGGGGCAGATACGCAGTATTTT

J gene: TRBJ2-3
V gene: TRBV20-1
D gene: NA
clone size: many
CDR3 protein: CSATDTTDTQYF
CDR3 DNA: TGCAGTGCTACGGACACCACAGATACGCAGTATTTT

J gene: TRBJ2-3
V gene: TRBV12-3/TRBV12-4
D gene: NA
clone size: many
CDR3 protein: CASSAIGGIGADTQYF
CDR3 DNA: TGTGCCAGCAGTGCCATTGGGGGGATTGGCGCAGATACGCAGTATTTT

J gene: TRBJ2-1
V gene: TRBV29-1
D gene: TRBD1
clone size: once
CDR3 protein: CSVGTGPNEQFF
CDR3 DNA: TGCAGCGTCGGGACAGGGCCCAATGAGCAGTTCTTC

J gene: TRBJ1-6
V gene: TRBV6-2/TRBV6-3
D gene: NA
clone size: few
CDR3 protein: CASSQGYNSPLHF
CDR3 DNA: TGTGCCAGCAGTCAAGGCTATAATTCACCCCTCCACTTT

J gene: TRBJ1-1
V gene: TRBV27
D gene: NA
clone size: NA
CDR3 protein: CASRTTEMNTEAFF
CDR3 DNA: TGTGCCAGCAGAACGACAGAGATGAACACTGAAGCTTTCTTT

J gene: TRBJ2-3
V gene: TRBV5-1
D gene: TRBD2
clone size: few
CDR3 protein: CASRFTSGTSTDTQYF
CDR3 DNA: TGCGCCAGCAGATTTACTAGCGGCACTAGCACAGATACGCAGTATTTT

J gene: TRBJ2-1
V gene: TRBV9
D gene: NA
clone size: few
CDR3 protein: CASSAAVSSYNEQFF
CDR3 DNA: TGTGCCAGCAGCGCGGCGGTTAGCTCCTACAATGAGCAGTTCTTC

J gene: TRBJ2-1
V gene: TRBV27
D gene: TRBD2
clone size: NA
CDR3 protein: CASRSWPSGGNEQFF
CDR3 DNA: TGTGCCAGCAGAAGCTGGCCTAGCGGGGGGAATGAGCAGTTCTTC

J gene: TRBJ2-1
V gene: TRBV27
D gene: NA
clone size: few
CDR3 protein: CASRPDRSSYNEQFF
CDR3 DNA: TGTGCCAGCAGACCCGACCGGAGCTCCTACAATGAGCAGTTCTTC

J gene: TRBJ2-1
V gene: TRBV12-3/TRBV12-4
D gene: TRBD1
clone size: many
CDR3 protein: CASRFRDRGLGEQFF
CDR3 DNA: TGTGCCAGCAGGTTTCGGGACAGGGGATTAGGTGAGCAGTTCTTC

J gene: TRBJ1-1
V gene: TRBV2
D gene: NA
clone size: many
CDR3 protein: CASSESGGGAGTEAFF
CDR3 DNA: TGTGCCAGCAGTGAAAGTGGGGGAGGGGCAGGCACTGAAGCTTTCTTT

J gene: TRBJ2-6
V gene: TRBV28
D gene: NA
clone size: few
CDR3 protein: CASSLWGRGPTF
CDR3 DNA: TGTGCCAGCAGTTTATGGGGCAGGGGCCCGACTTTC

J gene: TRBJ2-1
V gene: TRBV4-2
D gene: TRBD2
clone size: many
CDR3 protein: CASSRNSVGGSSYNEQFF
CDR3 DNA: TGTGCCAGCAGCCGGAACTCGGTGGGGGGGAGCTCCTACAATGAGCAGTTCTTC

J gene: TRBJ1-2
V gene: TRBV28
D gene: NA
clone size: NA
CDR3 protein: CASSPGASPYGYTF
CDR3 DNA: TGTGCCAGCAGCCCAGGGGCTTCACCCTATGGCTACACCTTC